This T cell receptor beta chain is from a study of cytomegalovirus exposure and HLA in healthy donors. In the PCR, 60 Vbeta and 13 Jbeta primers were used. Assay used: immunoSEQ multiplex PCR; TCRdb lists only in-frame clones, some missing. The sample contains roughly 240,000 clones, roughly 80% of which appear only once. The J segment lost 4 bases and the V segment lost 0 bases, leaving 3 bases of the junction unmatched. The V gene's germline CDR1 is SGHRS and CDR2 YFSETQ. The CDR3 runs 15 residues. This clonotype was sampled from a woman in her forties in good health and CMV-seropositive. The sequencing input was PBMCs. This chain links TRBV5-1 with TRBJ2-7; TRBD2 agrees at 11 bases. The CDR3 loop is CASSLGGTSGYEQYF. The DNA of the CDR3 is TGCGCCAGCAGCTTGGGTGGGACTAGCGGATACGAGCAGTACTTC.